The 8 T cell receptor beta chains below all came from one sample that was sequenced in a study of shared clonotypes between healthy human individuals. The repertoire was sequenced with immunoSEQ multiplex PCR; TCRdb's copy has only in-frame clones and lacks some. This table holds more than 850,000 clones, around 78% found once. The specimen was memory CD4+ T cells from PBMCs. Sample subset: CD45RA-negative fraction. These receptors originate from a young man in good health. Some clones in this sample may be carry-over from other donors' samples.

This clone appeared a few times. The CDR3: CASSYGQRLGYTF. CDR3 bases: TGTGCCAGCAGTTACGGGCAGCGGCTAGGCTACACCTTC. V is TRBV6-5 and J is TRBJ1-2, with D hard to call. V was shortened by 2 bases and J by 8 bases, with 12 bases between the two germline ends. This CDR3 is 13 amino acids long. In germline, CDR1 is MNHEY, CDR2 SVGAGI.

This chain uses TRBV6-6 with TRBJ2-7; 10 nucleotides agree with TRBD1. CDR1 is MNHNY and CDR2 is SVGAGI in the germline V gene (reference sequence). Trimming cost V 6 bases and J 5 bases; bases outside gene matches: 7. The CDR3 has 14 amino acids. The CDR3 protein is CASRMGQGTHEQYF. In DNA form, the CDR3 reads TGTGCCAGCAGGATGGGACAGGGGACCCACGAGCAGTACTTC.

V is TRBV6-5 and J is TRBJ2-7; 12 bases fit TRBD2. Germline V gene sequence: CDR1 MNHEY, CDR2 SVGAGI. The V gene end was trimmed by 6 bases and the J gene end by 2 bases; junction bases not matched to a gene: 2. This CDR3 comprises 14 residues. The CDR3 DNA reads as TGTGCCAGCAGGGGACTAGCGGGTCCCTACGAGCAGTACTTC. Translation gives CASRGLAGPYEQYF.

The chain joins TRBV10-3 to TRBJ1-2; D not certain. From germline, CDR1 is ENHRY and CDR2 SYGVKD. The CDR3 is made up of 15 amino acids. The V end was cut by 3 bases, the J end by 2 bases, with 13 bases between. The CDR3 region has the DNA TGTGCCATCAGTGACCCTCGTGAAGGGAACTATGGCTACACCTTC. Translated: CAISDPREGNYGYTF.

About this clone: Different DNA sequences within this sample yield the same CDR3. The chain is built from TRBV20-1 and TRBJ1-2; the match to TRBD1 covers 8 bases. Germline-derived CDR1 and CDR2 are DFQATT and SNEGSKA (reference sequence). The V gene end was trimmed by 6 bases and the J gene end by 6 bases; junction bases not matched to a gene: 3. This CDR3 is built from 11 residues. The CDR3 here is CSATGGNGYTF. The CDR3 DNA is TGCAGTGCCACAGGGGGGAATGGCTACACCTTC.

The chain couples TRBV6-5 to TRBJ2-7, with 14 bases aligning to TRBD2. This CDR3 is built from 15 residues. V shed 5 bases, J shed 7 bases, and the junction held 7 bases outside the gene matches. CDR1 is MNHEY, CDR2 SVGAGI, per germline. The CDR3 loop reads CASSRLAGGLGEQYF. The CDR3 nucleotides are TGTGCCAGCAGTCGACTAGCGGGAGGGCTAGGGGAGCAGTACTTC.

Many counts were recorded for this clone. The V and J genes are TRBV28 and TRBJ2-3, with D possibly matching TRBD1 (6 bases). In germline, CDR1 is MDHEN, CDR2 SYDVKM. This CDR3 region has 20 residues. V was cut by 1 base and J by 0 bases, with 23 bases left in between. Here the CDR3 reads CASSLLVFGRGLVSTDTQYF. The CDR3 bases are TGTGCCAGCAGTTTATTAGTATTCGGCAGGGGCCTAGTTAGCACAGATACGCAGTATTTT.

The chain employs TRBV6-4 and TRBJ2-1, with D possibly being TRBD1 or TRBD2 (5 bases each). The ends were cut back, 0 bases at V and 1 base at J, with 16 bases in the middle. There are 18 residues in the CDR3. The germline V gene encodes CDR1 MRHNA and CDR2 SNTAGT. The CDR3, as DNA: TGTGCCAGCAGTGACTCGGTGAAGGGACGGGGTTCCTACAATGAGCAGTTCTTC. Translated, it gives CASSDSVKGRGSYNEQFF.